The 14 T cell receptor beta chains listed next were all sequenced from one sample in a study of blood T cell repertoires in COVID-19. Measured with immunoSEQ multiplex PCR; TCRdb has only the in-frame clones, and not every one. This table has over 85,000 clones, around 93% appearing once. Sequencing used peripheral blood. All receptors come from a human donor with active COVID-19. The donor label of this sample is uncertain.

This clone has just one count. The V gene is TRBV6-5, the J gene TRBJ1-2, with unresolved D. The CDR3 has 15 residues. V gave up 6 bases and J gave up 0 bases, with 14 bases separating them. Looked up from germline, CDR1 is MNHEY and CDR2 is SVGAGI. The CDR3 loop reads CASSQNILANYGYTF. CDR3 DNA sequence: TGTGCCAGCAGCCAGAATATCCTAGCTAACTATGGCTACACCTTC.

This chain uses TRBV28 with TRBJ2-5; 9 nucleotides align to TRBD2. The CDR3 extends over 19 amino acids. Per germline, CDR1 MDHEN and CDR2 SYDVKM. V lost 2 bases, J lost 4 bases, and 17 bases stayed unmatched. The DNA of the CDR3 is TGTGCCAGCAGTTTAAATCACGGCCTCGGGGCGGGGGGGCCAGAGACCCAGTACTTC. Its translation: CASSLNHGLGAGGPETQYF.

The CDR3 region has the DNA TGCAGCGTTGAAGGAATTCAGGGTTCGAACAATGAGCAGTTCTTC. Amino acids: CSVEGIQGSNNEQFF. V is TRBV29-1 and J is TRBJ2-1; possible D gene TRBD1, 5 bases. The CDR3 length is 15 residues. The germline CDR1 and CDR2 sequences are SQVTM and ANQGSEA. V gave up 1 base and J gave up 5 bases, with 15 bases separating them.

The chain uses TRBV4-3 and TRBJ2-2; D is uncertain. V shed 0 bases and J shed 1 base, with 9 bases lying between them. The germline V gene encodes CDR1 LGHNA and CDR2 YSLEER. This CDR3 comprises 16 residues. DNA of the CDR3: TGCGCCAGCAGCCAAGAACCGGGTTGGAACACCGGGGAGCTGTTTTTT. This gives the protein CASSQEPGWNTGELFF.

V and J are TRBV28 and TRBJ1-1, with TRBD1 as a possible D gene (5 bases). Germline V gene data show CDR1 as MDHEN and CDR2 as SYDVKM. The V end was cut by 5 bases, the J end by 4 bases, with 11 bases between. The CDR3 loop spans 13 amino acids. In DNA form, the CDR3 reads TGTGCCAGCAGTCCGCTGGGGGGCACTGAAGCTTTCTTT. Its translation: CASSPLGGTEAFF.

V is TRBV28 and J is TRBJ2-1; D is possibly TRBD1 (6 bases). CDR1 MDHEN and CDR2 SYDVKM come from the germline V gene. Between the trimmed V and J ends, which lost 3 bases and 3 bases, there was a span of 15 bases. The CDR3 consists of 16 residues. This chain's CDR3 is CASSFPADSDYNEQFF. CDR3 sequence (DNA): TGTGCCAGCAGTTTCCCCGCGGACAGCGACTACAATGAGCAGTTCTTC.

J is TRBJ1-6 and V is TRBV19; tentative D call: TRBD1 (5 bases). Germline CDR1 is LNHDA and CDR2 is SQIVND (reference sequence). The germline V and J ends were trimmed by 5 bases and 6 bases, with 26 bases remaining between them. The CDR3 totals 19 residues. This CDR3 reads CASSRQMDVGAGVNSPLHF. In DNA form, the CDR3 reads TGTGCCAGTAGTCGCCAAATGGACGTTGGGGCAGGCGTTAATTCACCCCTCCACTTT. The full variable domain, with the rest looked up from reference TRBV19 and TRBJ1-6, is DGGITQSPKYLFRKEGQNVTLSCEQNLNHDAMYWYRQDPGQGLRLIYYSQIVNDFQKGDIAEGYSVSREKKESFPLTVTSAQKNPTAFYLCASSRQMDVGAGVNSPLHFGNGTRLTVT.

This chain connects TRBV28 to TRBJ2-4, with 7 bases identical to TRBD2. Unmatched junction bases numbered 8, after V lost 6 bases and J lost 6 bases. CDR1 is MDHEN and CDR2 is SYDVKM in the germline V gene. The CDR3 loop spans 14 amino acids. In DNA form, the CDR3 reads TGTGCCAGCAGCCCTGGGAGGGTTGGAAACATTCAGTACTTC. Protein: CASSPGRVGNIQYF.

The chain links TRBV7-2 to TRBJ2-7; TRBD1 is a possible D gene (6 bases). Germline V gene sequence: CDR1 SGHTA, CDR2 FQGNSA. Deletions cut 5 bases from V and 1 base from J, with 12 bases between. The CDR3 is 14 amino acids. CDR3 in DNA: TGTGCCAGCAGCCCCCAGGGGCCTTCCTACGAGCAGTACTTC. It is translated as CASSPQGPSYEQYF.

The CDR3 sequence: CASSRGTGLSGTDTQYF. The CDR3 nucleotides read TGTGCCAGCAGCCGCGGTACGGGACTTTCGGGCACAGATACGCAGTATTTT. The V gene is TRBV7-3, the J gene TRBJ2-3; D possibly corresponds to TRBD2 (6 bases). The CDR3 has 17 residues. V was pared by 5 bases and J by 1 base, with 19 bases between. CDR1 is SGHTA, CDR2 FQGTGA, per germline.

The chain uses TRBV27 and TRBJ1-1; 8 nucleotides match TRBD1. The CDR3 length is 14 residues. V gave up 5 bases and J gave up 3 bases; unmatched junction bases: 5. Germline CDR1 MNHEY, CDR2 SMNVEV (reference sequence). The CDR3: CASSPTGVYTEAFF. The CDR3 DNA reads as TGTGCCAGCAGTCCGACAGGGGTCTACACTGAAGCTTTCTTT.

The chain couples TRBV4-1 to TRBJ1-5, with 7 nucleotides matching TRBD1. With V trimmed by 4 bases and J by 3 bases, 3 bases remained unmatched. The CDR3 contains 14 residues. CDR1 is MGHRA and CDR2 is YSYEKL in the germline V gene. CDR3 loop: CASSRGTVNQPQHF. In DNA form, the CDR3 reads TGCGCCAGCAGCCGGGGGACAGTCAATCAGCCCCAGCATTTT.

V gene TRBV5-1 combines with J gene TRBJ2-1; TRBD2 matches 12 bases. CDR1 and CDR2 (germline): SGHRS, YFSETQ. CDR3 length: 16 residues. V lost 0 bases to trimming and J lost 7 bases; unmatched junction nucleotides: 5. The CDR3 DNA reads as TGCGCCAGCAGCTTGGACGGACTAGCGGGAAGTAATGAGCAGTTCTTC. Amino acids: CASSLDGLAGSNEQFF.

The table lists this clone with a count of one. The rearrangement links TRBV27 to TRBJ1-4, with TRBD1 matching 7 bases. Trimming removed 5 bases from V and 6 bases from J; junction bases left unmatched: 9. The CDR3 is made up of 15 amino acids. The germline CDR1 and CDR2 sequences are MNHEY and SMNVEV (reference sequence). CDR3 sequence reads: CASSPQGLPYEKLFF. CDR3 sequence (DNA): TGTGCCAGCAGTCCACAGGGGCTTCCGTATGAAAAACTGTTTTTT.